The T cell receptor beta chain described here comes from a study of early T cells in non-severe SARS-CoV-2 infection. Study-level information: The sequenced material was bulk RNA from unsorted whole blood, and its chains were unpaired.

This clonotype was counted only a few times. The CDR3 has 14 residues. The TCR library protocol attached unique molecular identifiers to the individual cDNA molecules. MiXCR, applied by TCRdb to the 5' RACE reads, yields one record per CDR3 protein. In the table there are nearly 90,000 distinct CDR3 sequences, under 15% of which are singletons. The V call is TRBV21-1, the J call TRBJ2-1; the table assigns TRBD2, which was not confirmed against the DNA. TRBV21-1 corresponds to a pseudogene. The specimen sequenced was whole blood. The clonotype comes from an adult who was a healthcare worker with PCR-confirmed SARS-CoV-2 infection or an uninfected control (not recorded which). CDR3 sequence: CASSWVGGSHEQFF. The CDR3 DNA reads as TGTGCCAGCAGCTGGGTGGGAGGGTCTCATGAGCAGTTCTTC.